One and the same sample provided the 11 T cell receptor beta chains below, sequenced in a study of chemoradiotherapy in HPV16-positive cancers. This table comes from immunoSEQ multiplex PCR, and its TCRdb copy is limited to in-frame clones, with some not included. The table records roughly 39,000 clones, more than 75% of them present only once. Sequenced here: blood, sampled from a patient who underwent chemoradiotherapy. The receptor set was obtained from a human donor with HPV-associated anogenital cancer.

The chain couples TRBV6-5 to TRBJ1-2, with TRBD1 matching over 7 bases. Per germline, CDR1 MNHEY and CDR2 SVGAGI. V dropped 7 bases and J dropped 5; count of bases not matched to a gene: 10. This CDR3 contains 14 residues. DNA of the CDR3: TGTGCCAGCACTCCCCTGACAGGGCCGTATGGCTACACCTTC. Protein: CASTPLTGPYGYTF.

This clone was detected only a few times. The chain joins TRBV27 to TRBJ1-6; no clear D. CDR1 and CDR2 (germline): MNHEY, SMNVEV (reference sequence). The V end lost 4 bases, the J end lost 7 bases, and 14 bases lay between the germline ends. The CDR3 spans 15 residues. CDR3 protein: CASSWTAFGNSPLHF. CDR3 nucleotides: TGTGCCAGCAGTTGGACGGCTTTTGGGAATTCACCCCTCCACTTT.

This chain uses TRBV6-5 with TRBJ1-1; D is perhaps TRBD1 (5 bases). Trimming left V 5 bases short and J 4 bases short, with 17 bases between. CDR1 MNHEY and CDR2 SVGAGI come from the germline V gene. The CDR3 is 15 amino acids. The chain's CDR3 is CASSGAFQVITEAFF. The CDR3 nucleotides read TGTGCCAGCAGTGGGGCTTTTCAGGTTATCACTGAAGCTTTCTTT.

The rearrangement links TRBV7-9 to TRBJ1-3, with unresolved D. The CDR3 is 13 residues long. V lost 5 bases to trimming and J lost 1 base, with 6 bases between them. Germline CDR1 SEHNR, CDR2 FQNEAQ (reference sequence). Here the CDR3 reads CASSPRSGNTIYF. As DNA, the CDR3 is TGTGCCAGCAGCCCGAGATCTGGAAACACCATATATTTT.

This clone was detected once. The chain has TRBV7-6 and TRBJ2-5; 9 nucleotides match TRBD1. This CDR3 region has 17 residues. Germline V gene data show CDR1 as SGHVS and CDR2 as FNYEAQ. Unmatched junction bases numbered 11, after V lost 4 bases and J lost 2 bases. Written as DNA, the CDR3 is TGTGCCAGCAGCTCGGGACAGGGAGGAGAAGCACAAGAGACCCAGTACTTC. Translating gives CASSSGQGGEAQETQYF.

In DNA form, the CDR3 reads TGTGCCAGCAGTACGCGGACAGGGGGCAGGGTGGTTGACGAGCAGTACTTC. It encodes CASSTRTGGRVVDEQYF. The chain is built from TRBV27 and TRBJ2-7, with 11 bases identical to TRBD1. Germline V lookup: CDR1 MNHEY, CDR2 SMNVEV (reference sequence). Trimming cost V 5 bases and J 5 bases; bases outside gene matches: 14. The CDR3 has 17 residues.

This clone has just a few counts. The CDR3 coding sequence is TGTGCCAGCAGCCGACAGGAATCCTACGAGCAGTACTTC. Residues: CASSRQESYEQYF. This chain links TRBV7-9 with TRBJ2-7, with D possibly being TRBD1 (6 bases). Trimming took 5 bases from V and 1 from J, leaving 9 bases between them. The CDR3 consists of 13 residues. Germline V gives CDR1 SEHNR, CDR2 FQNEAQ (reference sequence).

This chain uses TRBV28 with TRBJ1-6; no clear D gene. Germline V gene lookup returns CDR1 MDHEN and CDR2 SYDVKM. The CDR3 extends over 14 amino acids. V shed 3 bases and J shed 0 bases, with 3 bases lying between them. The CDR3 nucleotides read TGTGCCAGCAGTTTGAGCTCCTATAATTCACCCCTCCACTTT. It is translated as CASSLSSYNSPLHF.

This rearrangement joins TRBV20-1 to TRBJ1-2; D call uncertain. The V gene's germline CDR1 is DFQATT and CDR2 SNEGSKA (reference sequence). This CDR3 has 10 residues. Trimming removed 6 bases from V and 3 bases from J, with 5 bases in between. The CDR3 region has the DNA TGCAGTGCGGAGGACTATGGCTACACCTTC. It specifies CSAEDYGYTF.

This clone was picked up a small number of times. The chain has TRBV10-3 and TRBJ2-2; D gene uncertain. The CDR3 is made up of 14 amino acids. The V end lost 4 bases, the J end lost 2 bases, and 8 bases lay between the germline ends. Per the germline V gene, CDR1 is ENHRY and CDR2 is SYGVKD. This chain's CDR3 is CAISGKGNTGELFF. The DNA of the CDR3 is TGTGCCATCAGTGGGAAGGGAAACACCGGGGAGCTGTTTTTT.

The V and J genes are TRBV2 and TRBJ1-6; D not resolved. Germline V gene lookup returns CDR1 SNHLY and CDR2 FYNNEI. The CDR3 loop spans 15 amino acids. Trimming pared 0 bases from V and 4 bases from J, leaving 7 bases between. The CDR3: CASSEAAIYNSPLHF. CDR3 in DNA: TGTGCCAGCAGTGAAGCCGCTATTTATAATTCACCCCTCCACTTT.